These 29 T cell receptor beta chains were sequenced from one sample in a study of early T cells in non-severe SARS-CoV-2 infection. TCRdb called the 5' RACE reads again in MiXCR, with one record for every CDR3 protein. The sample lists about 80,000 distinct CDR3 sequences; 5.5% to 7.5% were seen once. The source material was whole blood. The receptor set was obtained from an adult who was a healthcare worker with PCR-confirmed SARS-CoV-2 infection or an uninfected control (not recorded which).

This sequence joins TRBV29-1 and TRBJ2-7, with D perhaps TRBD1 (7 bases). The CDR3 consists of 12 residues. V dropped 4 bases and J dropped 3 bases, with 10 bases sitting between them. Germline V gives CDR1 SQVTM, CDR2 ANQGSEA. CDR3 protein: CSVGGDSYEQYF. The CDR3 DNA follows: TGCAGCGTTGGGGGGGACAGCTACGAGCAGTACTTC.

This clonotype has at least ten counts. This chain uses TRBV7-8 with TRBJ2-7, with 10 bases fitting TRBD1. Germline CDR1 reads SGHVS; CDR2 reads FQNEAQ. V trimming: 0 bases; J trimming: 7 bases; junction bases outside the gene matches: 6. The CDR3 loop spans 15 amino acids. This CDR3 is CASSLATGTGVEQYF. DNA for the CDR3: TGTGCCAGCAGCTTAGCTACCGGGACAGGGGTAGAGCAGTACTTC.

This clonotype has a count of ten or more. The chain employs TRBV21-1 and TRBJ1-1; TRBD1 is taken as the D call from the table, unchecked against the DNA. TRBV21-1 is a documented pseudogene. This CDR3 contains 16 residues. In DNA, the CDR3 is TGTGCCAGCAGCAAAGCGCTTCCGGGGCGTAGAGAGCGGGCTTTCTTT. Protein: CASSKALPGRRERAFF.

In its sample, this clonotype was seen a few times. V gene TRBV4-1 combines with J gene TRBJ1-2; D perhaps matches TRBD1 (5 bases). There are 15 residues in the CDR3. Trimming removed 0 bases from V and 7 bases from J, with 15 bases in between. CDR1 is MGHRA and CDR2 is YSYEKL in the germline V gene. In DNA, the CDR3 is TGCGCCAGCAGCCAAGAAAAGTCGCGAGGGGTTGGCTACACCTTC. Translated, it gives CASSQEKSRGVGYTF.

This clonotype was seen many times. The chain is built from TRBV10-2 and TRBJ1-4, with D possibly TRBD1 on 5 matching bases. The CDR3 is made up of 14 amino acids. V gave up 6 bases and J gave up 4 bases, with 12 bases separating them. The germline CDR1 and CDR2 sequences are WSHSY and SAAADI. The DNA for the CDR3 is TGCGCCAGCAGACAGACAGCCGATAATGAAAAACTGTTTTTT. Translated, it gives CASRQTADNEKLFF.

This chain joins TRBV5-1 and TRBJ1-1; D uncertain. Trimming left V 4 bases short and J 1 base short, with 8 bases between. The CDR3 covers 13 residues. Germline CDR1 is SGHRS and CDR2 is YFSETQ. The CDR3 DNA reads as TGCGCCAGCAGCCCTGGATGGAACACTGAAGCTTTCTTT. Protein: CASSPGWNTEAFF. Variable domain in full (rest from reference TRBV5-1 and TRBJ1-1): KAGVTQTPRYLIKTRGQQVTLSCSPISGHRSVSWYQQTPGQGLQFLFEYFSETQRNKGNFPGRFSGRQFSNSRSEMNVSTLELGDSALYLCASSPGWNTEAFFGQGTRLTVV.

This clonotype came up many times. This chain links TRBV6-8 with TRBJ2-3, with 13 bases matching TRBD2. J gave up 6 bases and V 7 bases, and 10 bases lay outside the gene matches. This CDR3 spans 16 amino acids. The germline V gene has CDR1 MNHGY and CDR2 SAAAGT. The CDR3 sequence: CASTGELAGGLDTQYF. In DNA form, the CDR3 reads TGTGCCAGCACCGGCGAACTAGCGGGAGGGTTGGATACGCAGTATTTT.

This rearrangement joins TRBV12-5 to TRBJ2-2, with D tentatively TRBD1 (6 bases). V lost 6 bases, J lost 7 bases, and 9 bases lay in between. Looked up from germline, CDR1 is LGHNT and CDR2 is FRNRAP. The CDR3 contains 12 residues. The CDR3 loop reads CASGKQGGELFF. Written as DNA, the CDR3 is TGTGCTAGTGGCAAACAGGGCGGGGAGCTGTTTTTT.

There are many counts of this clonotype. This sequence joins TRBV12-3 or TRBV12-4 and TRBJ1-6; a weak D match, TRBD1 (5 bases). CDR3 length: 13 residues. Trimming pared 1 base from V and 8 bases from J, leaving 6 bases between. CDR3 in DNA: TGTGCCAGCAGTTTAGGGGGGGATTCACCCCTCCACTTT. Amino acid sequence: CASSLGGDSPLHF.

This clonotype has a count of ten or more. The J gene is TRBJ1-1, the V gene TRBV19; TRBD1 matches at 8 bases. The V gene's germline CDR1 is LNHDA and CDR2 SQIVND (reference sequence). The CDR3 contains 15 residues. With V trimmed by 6 bases and J by 0 bases, 6 bases remained unmatched. This CDR3 reads CASRQGAGMNTEAFF. As DNA, the CDR3 is TGTGCCAGTAGGCAGGGGGCGGGGATGAACACTGAAGCTTTCTTT. The whole variable domain, filled in from reference TRBV19 and TRBJ1-1, reads DGGITQSPKYLFRKEGQNVTLSCEQNLNHDAMYWYRQDPGQGLRLIYYSQIVNDFQKGDIAEGYSVSREKKESFPLTVTSAQKNPTAFYLCASRQGAGMNTEAFFGQGTRLTVV.

V is TRBV5-6 and J is TRBJ2-1; the match to TRBD2 covers 8 bases. This CDR3 comprises 15 residues. The germline V gene has CDR1 SGHDT and CDR2 YYEEEE. V shed 0 bases and J 5 bases; nucleotides not matched to a gene: 4. The CDR3 reads CASSLALLADNEQFF. In DNA, the CDR3 is TGTGCCAGCAGCTTGGCGTTACTAGCGGACAATGAGCAGTTCTTC.

This clonotype has at least ten counts. The chain has TRBV6-1 and TRBJ2-1, with D perhaps matching TRBD1 (5 bases). Germline values: CDR1 MNHNS, CDR2 SASEGT. Trimming removed 1 base at V and 15 bases at J, with 10 bases between. CDR3 length equals 11 residues. The CDR3 loop reads CASSEGQGRFF. The CDR3 DNA follows: TGTGCCAGCAGTGAAGGCCAGGGTCGGTTCTTC.

This clonotype was found a few times. V and J are TRBV15 and TRBJ1-4, with no clear D. The CDR3 consists of 14 residues. Trimming cost V 0 bases and J 8 bases, with 10 bases left between them. CDR1 and CDR2 from the germline V gene are LNHNV and YYDKDF (reference sequence). CDR3: CATSRDHSREKLFF. Here the CDR3 DNA reads TGTGCCACCAGCAGAGATCACAGCAGAGAAAAACTGTTTTTT.

The chain employs TRBV19 and TRBJ2-2; D might be TRBD1 (6 bases). Germline V CDR1 and CDR2: LNHDA, SQIVND (reference sequence). Trimming removed 5 bases from V and 7 bases from J, with 17 bases in between. The CDR3 length is 15 residues. This chain's CDR3 is CASSESRGSNGELFF. The CDR3 nucleotides are TGTGCCAGTAGTGAGTCAAGGGGGTCTAACGGGGAGCTGTTTTTT.

The chain uses TRBV14 and TRBJ1-3, with TRBD1 identical over 8 bases. Germline trimming cut 4 bases from V and 0 bases from J; bases unmatched to any gene: 5. The length of the CDR3 is 16 residues. Per germline, CDR1 SGHDN and CDR2 FVKESK. The CDR3 DNA follows: TGTGCCAGCAGCCGGACAGGGACAAGCTCTGGAAACACCATATATTTT. It specifies CASSRTGTSSGNTIYF.

This clonotype was recorded many times. This chain connects TRBV14 to TRBJ2-3; the D gene is possibly TRBD2 (6 bases). Germline V gene data show CDR1 as SGHDN and CDR2 as FVKESK. Trimming took 3 bases from V and 6 from J, leaving 19 bases between them. This CDR3 contains 16 residues. The CDR3 region has the DNA TGTGCCAGCAGCCATTATGCTACCCCGGGGAGGGATACGCAGTATTTT. As protein: CASSHYATPGRDTQYF.

The chain has TRBV6-1 and TRBJ2-1; D is possibly TRBD1 (5 bases). CDR3 length equals 15 residues. The germline CDR1 and CDR2 sequences are MNHNS and SASEGT. The ends were cut back, 4 bases at V and 0 bases at J, with 10 bases in the middle. CDR3 in amino acids: CASSAQVHSYNEQFF. In DNA form, the CDR3 reads TGTGCCAGCAGTGCACAGGTTCACTCCTACAATGAGCAGTTCTTC.

The chain joins TRBV7-2 to TRBJ2-1, with TRBD2 identical over 10 bases. Near its end, the DNA agrees better with TRBJ2-7, so the J call may be wrong. The CDR3 extends over 18 amino acids. Germline loops: CDR1 SGHTA, CDR2 FQGNSA. The CDR3 bases are TGTGCCAGCAGCTTAGAATTCGCAGGGCTAGCGGGAGACAATGAGCAGTACTTC. Its protein product is CASSLEFAGLAGDNEQYF.

The rearrangement uses TRBV9 and TRBJ2-1; D gene unclear. Trimming left V 0 bases short and J 5 bases short, with 6 bases between. The CDR3 has 13 residues. Germline loops: CDR1 SGDLS, CDR2 YYNGEE. The CDR3 loop reads CASSVARNNEQFF. The CDR3, as DNA: TGTGCCAGCAGCGTAGCTAGAAACAATGAGCAGTTCTTC.

The J gene is TRBJ2-6, the V gene TRBV6-5; D is uncertain. V was trimmed by 6 bases and J by 0 bases, leaving 9 bases between them. Germline CDR1 reads MNHEY; CDR2 reads SVGAGI. The CDR3 has 15 amino acids. CDR3: CASRNTASGANVLTF. CDR3 DNA sequence: TGTGCCAGCAGGAATACAGCCTCTGGGGCCAACGTCCTGACTTTC.

This clonotype was seen a few times. CDR3 in DNA: TGTGCCAGCTCAATCGGTGCAGATACGCAGTATTTT. It translates to CASSIGADTQYF. The V gene is TRBV18, the J gene TRBJ2-3; the D is unclear. The CDR3 is 12 amino acids. Germline V gives CDR1 KGHSH, CDR2 LQKENI. Trimming pared 5 bases from V and 4 bases from J, leaving 7 bases between.

This clonotype showed up just a few times. The chain combines TRBV6-2 or TRBV6-3 with TRBJ2-7, with D perhaps TRBD1 or TRBD2 (5 bases each). The CDR3 spans 15 residues. CDR1 and CDR2 from the germline V gene are MNHEY and SVGEGT. V lost 1 base and J lost 1, with 11 bases in between. CDR3 region: CASSYWRTLSYEQYF. For the CDR3, the DNA is TGTGCCAGCAGTTACTGGAGGACACTGTCCTACGAGCAGTACTTC.

This clonotype was recorded many times. CDR3 sequence: CASSQTGPYNEQFF. The CDR3 nucleotides read TGCGCCAGCAGCCAAACAGGGCCCTACAATGAGCAGTTCTTC. The V gene is TRBV4-1, the J gene TRBJ2-1, with a weak D call TRBD1 (6 bases). CDR1 and CDR2 from the germline V gene are MGHRA and YSYEKL. The CDR3 extends over 14 amino acids. V gave up 2 bases and J gave up 2 bases, with 7 bases separating them.

CDR3 protein: CASSQVQSSYNSPLHF. The CDR3 DNA sequence: TGCGCCAGCAGCCAAGTACAAAGTTCGTACAATTCACCCCTCCACTTT. V gene TRBV4-3 combines with J gene TRBJ1-6, with no clear D. The CDR3 contains 16 residues. Germline CDR1 LGHNA, CDR2 YSLEER. Trimming stripped 1 base from V and 7 bases from J, with 14 bases between.

This clonotype was detected only a few times. The chain recombines TRBV12-3 or TRBV12-4 with TRBJ1-6; the D gene is possibly TRBD1 (5 bases). V lost 5 bases and J lost 7, with 12 bases in between. This CDR3 comprises 14 residues. The CDR3: CASSPDSSNSPLHF. For the CDR3, the DNA is TGTGCCAGCAGTCCAGACAGCTCGAATTCACCCCTCCACTTT.

This chain connects TRBV10-3 to TRBJ2-5, with D perhaps assigned TRBD1 or TRBD2 (6 bases each). From germline, CDR1 is ENHRY and CDR2 SYGVKD. The CDR3 is 14 amino acids. V was trimmed by 6 bases and J by 5 bases, leaving 16 bases between them. The CDR3 region has the DNA TGTGCCATCAGCGCCCGAGGGGGGCAGGAGACCCAGTACTTC. Amino acids: CAISARGGQETQYF.

V is TRBV28 and J is TRBJ2-3; possible D gene TRBD2, 5 bases. CDR1 MDHEN and CDR2 SYDVKM come from the germline V gene. The CDR3 is 15 residues long. V gave up 2 bases and J gave up 0 bases, with 9 bases separating them. CDR3 loop: CASSLRGLSTDTQYF. CDR3 coding DNA: TGTGCCAGCAGTTTACGCGGACTCAGCACAGATACGCAGTATTTT.

A note on this clonotype: Its ends do not fully match the called genes, so a read error is possible. The chain is built from TRBV7-2 and TRBJ1-2; the D is unclear. CDR1 is SGHTA and CDR2 is FQGNSA in the germline V gene. The CDR3 is 14 residues long. The CDR3 DNA reads TGTGCCAGCAGCTACCTCCCCGCAGGTTATGGTTACACCTTC. Translation: CASSYLPAGYGYTF.

The chain links TRBV7-2 to TRBJ2-1, with 7 bases that match TRBD2. Germline CDR1 and CDR2: SGHTA and FQGNSA. V was pared by 0 bases and J by 0 bases, with 5 bases of the junction left unmatched. CDR3 length: 17 amino acids. The CDR3 coding sequence is TGTGCCAGCAGCTTAGCGGCAGCGGGGAACTCCTACAATGAGCAGTTCTTC. Translating gives CASSLAAAGNSYNEQFF.